These 14 T cell receptor beta chains were all obtained from the same sample, sequenced in a study of beta chain features in type 1 diabetes. Sequencing targeted expressed TCRB transcripts, as all isolated RNA had been reverse transcribed. The data were produced by immunoSEQ multiplex PCR, yet TCRdb's version contains in-frame clones alone and is incomplete. The sample contains about 340,000 clones, roughly 8% of which appear only once. The sequencing sample was made of central memory CD4+ T cells from blood. All receptors come from a woman aged 18-29 years in good health.

J is TRBJ2-2 and V is TRBV11-3; TRBD2 might be the D (5 bases). Trimming stripped 1 base from V and 6 bases from J, with 15 bases between. Germline loops: CDR1 SGHNT, CDR2 YENEEA. The CDR3 loop spans 16 amino acids. The CDR3: CASSLGPGGIPGELFF. CDR3 DNA sequence: TGTGCCAGCAGCTTAGGTCCAGGAGGCATCCCCGGGGAGCTGTTTTTT.

This clone was seen a handful of times. The rearrangement uses TRBV23-1 and TRBJ2-3, with D possibly matching TRBD1 (6 bases). TRBV23-1 is an ORF, and what it does is uncertain. V dropped 10 bases and J dropped 11 bases, with 16 bases sitting between them. The CDR3 is made up of 11 amino acids. DNA of the CDR3: TGCGCCACTCCGATGGGGGCTGGGCAGTATTTT. It is translated as CATPMGAGQYF.

V usage is TRBV4-1 and J usage is TRBJ2-1; no clear D gene. The V gene's germline CDR1 is MGHRA and CDR2 YSYEKL. V lost 3 bases and J 2 bases, leaving 8 bases between the germline ends. The CDR3 sequence is 14 residues long. Written as DNA, the CDR3 is TGCGCCAGCAGCCAGAGAGACCCCTACAATGAGCAGTTCTTC. It codes for CASSQRDPYNEQFF.

This clone was counted once. This chain links TRBV6-1 with TRBJ2-3; no firm D call. The CDR3 extends over 15 amino acids. Germline V gene data show CDR1 as MNHNS and CDR2 as SASEGT. V was clipped by 4 bases and J by 1 base, with 12 bases between them. The CDR3 sequence: CASSAMGGGTDTQYF. CDR3 DNA: TGTGCCAGCAGTGCCATGGGTGGCGGCACAGATACGCAGTATTTT.

Regarding this clone: This clone may be a read error of a much larger clone one base away. The chain uses TRBV28 and TRBJ2-7, with 9 nucleotides matching TRBD1. Germline V lookup: CDR1 MDHEN, CDR2 SYDVKM. The CDR3 runs 13 residues. V shed 10 bases, J shed 6 bases, and the junction held 10 bases outside the gene matches. CDR3 loop: CANSWGQGREQYF. The CDR3 region has the DNA TGTGCCAACAGCTGGGGACAGGGACGCGAGCAGTACTTC.

CDR3 region: CASRGTGNYGYTF. Here the CDR3 DNA reads TGTGCCAGCAGAGGGACAGGGAACTATGGCTACACCTTC. This chain connects TRBV5-4 to TRBJ1-2; 9 bases align to TRBD1. The CDR3 extends over 13 amino acids. Trimming took 5 bases from V and 2 from J; bases not matched to a gene: 1. Germline assignment: CDR1 SGHNT and CDR2 YYREEE (reference sequence).

Many counts were recorded for this clone. The rearrangement links TRBV16 to TRBJ2-1; D is uncertain. CDR1 KGHSY and CDR2 FQNENV come from the germline V gene. Trimming pared 5 bases from V and 1 base from J, leaving 12 bases between. The CDR3 loop spans 15 amino acids. As DNA, the CDR3 is TGTGCCAGCAGCGTACTGTCCCGTTCCTACAATGAGCAGTTCTTC. Protein product: CASSVLSRSYNEQFF.

This clone was found a few times. The V call is TRBV7-3, the J call TRBJ2-2, with 14 positions matching TRBD2. The V and J ends lost 4 bases and 4 bases, in that order; junction bases with no gene match: 5. CDR1 SGHTA and CDR2 FQGTGA come from the germline V gene. CDR3 length: 17 amino acids. The CDR3 sequence is CASSSPGLAGGTGELFF. DNA of the CDR3: TGTGCCAGCAGCTCCCCAGGACTAGCGGGAGGCACCGGGGAGCTGTTTTTT. The whole variable domain, filled in from reference TRBV7-3 and TRBJ2-2, reads GAGVSQTPSNKVTEKGKYVELRCDPISGHTALYWYRQSLGQGPEFLIYFQGTGAADDSGLPNDRFFAVRPEGSVSTLKIQRTERGDSAVYLCASSSPGLAGGTGELFFGEGSRLTVL.

In DNA form, the CDR3 reads TGTGCCAGCATGAACCCCCAGGGGCTAAACACCATATATTTT. As protein: CASMNPQGLNTIYF. The chain recombines TRBV7-9 with TRBJ1-3, with a weak D call TRBD1 (6 bases). The CDR3 spans 14 residues. Germline V gene sequence: CDR1 SEHNR, CDR2 FQNEAQ (reference sequence). With 7 bases removed from V and 6 bases from J, the gap between germline ends came to 16 bases.

The CDR3 nucleotides are TGTGCCAGCACCGCAGGGGTCCAACAGCCCCAGCATTTT. It specifies CASTAGVQQPQHF. The rearrangement joins TRBV28 to TRBJ1-5; TRBD1 is a possible D gene (6 bases). Germline values: CDR1 MDHEN, CDR2 SYDVKM. V was clipped by 7 bases and J by 7 bases, with 14 bases between them. There are 13 residues in the CDR3.

This clone has at least ten counts. In the same sample, other DNA sequences code for this CDR3. This sequence joins TRBV4-3 and TRBJ2-1; the D is unclear. Trimming took off 4 bases at V and 5 bases at J, with 12 bases between the two ends. CDR1 is LGHNA, CDR2 YSLEER, per germline. The CDR3 is 14 amino acids. The CDR3 region is CASSPRVHHNEQFF. In DNA, the CDR3 is TGCGCCAGCAGCCCCCGGGTCCACCACAATGAGCAGTTCTTC.

This clone was detected only a few times. The chain employs TRBV4-2 and TRBJ2-3, with D perhaps matching TRBD1 (6 bases). Germline loops: CDR1 LGHNA, CDR2 YNFKEQ. Trimming cost V 4 bases and J 0 bases, with 8 bases left between them. The CDR3 extends over 14 amino acids. The CDR3 reads CASSRGQSTDTQYF. CDR3 nucleotide sequence: TGTGCCAGCAGCCGTGGACAGAGCACAGATACGCAGTATTTT.

This clone was seen only a few times. The rearrangement uses TRBV18 and TRBJ2-2; D not certain. Looked up from germline, CDR1 is KGHSH and CDR2 is LQKENI. The CDR3 totals 14 residues. Trimming removed 6 bases at V and 5 bases at J, with 13 bases between. The CDR3 bases are TGTGCCAGCTCGCCCGACATTAGGACCGGGGAGCTGTTTTTT. Encoded protein: CASSPDIRTGELFF.

J is TRBJ2-1 and V is TRBV2; either TRBD1 or TRBD2 may supply D (5 bases each). The CDR3 spans 14 residues. The germline V gene encodes CDR1 SNHLY and CDR2 FYNNEI. Trimming stripped 2 bases from V and 8 bases from J, with 13 bases between. The CDR3 DNA reads as TGTGCCAGCAGTGAACTAGGGGAGAGTGATGAGCAGTTCTTC. It codes for CASSELGESDEQFF.